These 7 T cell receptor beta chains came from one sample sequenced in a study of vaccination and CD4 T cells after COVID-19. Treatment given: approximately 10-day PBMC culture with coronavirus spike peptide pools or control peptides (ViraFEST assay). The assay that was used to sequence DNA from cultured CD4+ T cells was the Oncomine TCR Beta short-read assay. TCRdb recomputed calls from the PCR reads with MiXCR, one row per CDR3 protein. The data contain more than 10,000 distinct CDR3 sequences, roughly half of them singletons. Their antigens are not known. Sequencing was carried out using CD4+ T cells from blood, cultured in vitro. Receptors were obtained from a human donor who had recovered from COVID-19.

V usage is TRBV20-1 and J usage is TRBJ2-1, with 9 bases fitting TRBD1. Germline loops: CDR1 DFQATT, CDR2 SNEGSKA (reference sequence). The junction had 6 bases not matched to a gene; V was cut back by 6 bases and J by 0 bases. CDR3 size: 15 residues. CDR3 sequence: CSAENRGHSYNEQFF. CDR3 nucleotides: TGCAGTGCGGAAAACAGGGGGCACTCCTACAATGAGCAGTTCTTC.

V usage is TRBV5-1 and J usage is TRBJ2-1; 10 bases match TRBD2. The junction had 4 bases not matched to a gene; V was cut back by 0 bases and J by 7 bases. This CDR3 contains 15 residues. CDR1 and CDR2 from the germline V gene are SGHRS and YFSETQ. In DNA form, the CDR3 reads TGCGCCAGCAGCTTGGGAGCGGGAGGGCCGAATGAGCAGTTCTTC. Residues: CASSLGAGGPNEQFF.

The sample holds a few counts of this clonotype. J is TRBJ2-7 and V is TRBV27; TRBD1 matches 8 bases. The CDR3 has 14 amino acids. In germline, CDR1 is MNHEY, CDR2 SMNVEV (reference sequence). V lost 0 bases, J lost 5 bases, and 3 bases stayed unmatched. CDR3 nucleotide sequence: TGTGCCAGCAGTTTATCACCAGGGGGCCACGAGCAGTACTTC. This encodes CASSLSPGGHEQYF.

CDR3 protein: CSATRLLAGGRNIQYF. CDR3 DNA: TGCAGTGCTACCCGACTACTAGCGGGGGGGCGAAACATTCAGTACTTC. The V call is TRBV20-1, the J call TRBJ2-4; 13 bases are shared with TRBD2. The CDR3 spans 16 residues. V lost 4 bases, J lost 6 bases, and 9 bases stayed unmatched. The V gene's germline CDR1 is DFQATT and CDR2 SNEGSKA (reference sequence).

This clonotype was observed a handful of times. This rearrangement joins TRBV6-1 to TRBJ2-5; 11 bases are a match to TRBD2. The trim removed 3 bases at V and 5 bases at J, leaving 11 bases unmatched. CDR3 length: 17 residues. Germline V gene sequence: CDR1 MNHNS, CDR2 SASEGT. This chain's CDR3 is CASSDIRSGRARETQYF. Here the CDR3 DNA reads TGTGCCAGCAGTGACATTCGTAGCGGGAGGGCCAGGGAGACCCAGTACTTC.

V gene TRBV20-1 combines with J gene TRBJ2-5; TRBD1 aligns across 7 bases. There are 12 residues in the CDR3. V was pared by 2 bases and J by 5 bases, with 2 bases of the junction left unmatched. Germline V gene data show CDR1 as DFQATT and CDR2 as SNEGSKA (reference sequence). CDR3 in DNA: TGCAGTGCTAGAAGACAGGGCGAGACCCAGTACTTC. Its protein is CSARRQGETQYF.

The CDR3 coding sequence is TGCAGTGCTAGAGATGGGGGTCCCCTAGGGATGAACACTGAAGCTTTCTTT. Translation gives CSARDGGPLGMNTEAFF. The chain joins TRBV20-1 to TRBJ1-1, with D possibly being TRBD1 (5 bases). V lost 0 bases and J lost 0, with 17 bases in between. This CDR3 comprises 17 residues. Germline V gene lookup returns CDR1 DFQATT and CDR2 SNEGSKA (reference sequence).